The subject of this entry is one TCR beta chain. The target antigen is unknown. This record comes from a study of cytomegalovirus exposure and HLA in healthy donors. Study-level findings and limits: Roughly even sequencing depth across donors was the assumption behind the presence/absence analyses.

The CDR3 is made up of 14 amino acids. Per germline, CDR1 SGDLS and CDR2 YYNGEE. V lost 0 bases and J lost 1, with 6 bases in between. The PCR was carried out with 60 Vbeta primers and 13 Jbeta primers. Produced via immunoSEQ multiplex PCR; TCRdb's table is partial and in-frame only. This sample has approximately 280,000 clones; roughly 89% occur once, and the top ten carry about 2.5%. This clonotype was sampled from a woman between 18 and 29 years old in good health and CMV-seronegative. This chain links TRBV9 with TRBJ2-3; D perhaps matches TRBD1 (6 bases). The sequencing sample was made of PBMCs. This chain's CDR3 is CASSVEGGTDTQYF. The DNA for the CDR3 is TGTGCCAGCAGCGTAGAGGGGGGCACAGATACGCAGTATTTT.